This is a list of T cell receptor beta chains from one sample in a study of Ad26.COV2.S vaccination and SARS-CoV-2 variants. Clones were read by immunoSEQ multiplex PCR, and TCRdb kept only the in-frame ones, dropping some. The sample shows 410,000 or so clones, 80% to 95% of them seen only once. The sequences come from peripheral blood, collected in a trial of Ad26.COV2.S vaccine versus placebo. These receptors all stem from a person between 18 and 59 years old who received the Ad26.COV2.S COVID-19 vaccine or a placebo. The CDR3 runs from the conserved cysteine through the conserved F or W. D genes are given only for firm matches. Size is omitted from some rows. Given values are once, few, many or a class for expanded clones.

j_call d_call v_call clone_size cdr3_nt cdr3_aa
TRBJ2-1 TRBD2 TRBV6-2/TRBV6-3 NA TGTGCCAGCAGTTACGGAGGGACTACGCTTTACAATGAGCAGTTCTTC CASSYGGTTLYNEQFF
TRBJ2-1 TRBD2 TRBV11-1 NA TGTGCCAGCAGCCGGGCGGGAGTGGAGTACAATGAGCAGTTCTTC CASSRAGVEYNEQFF
TRBJ1-6 NA TRBV6-5 few TGTGCCAGCAGGAACGCGGTTGATAATTCACCCCTCCACTTT CASRNAVDNSPLHF
TRBJ1-5 TRBD1 TRBV27 NA TGTGCCAGCAGGACAGGGAATCAGCCCCAGCATTTT CASRTGNQPQHF
TRBJ2-1 NA TRBV18 NA TGTGCCAGCTCAACGCCCGTCGAGCCCAATGAGCAGTTCTTC CASSTPVEPNEQFF
TRBJ2-7 NA TRBV7-2 NA TGTGCCAGCAGCGTACTAGACCGCCCGGGGGCGCGAAACGAGCAGTACTTC CASSVLDRPGARNEQYF
TRBJ1-4 NA TRBV11-2 NA TGTGCCAGCAGCTTAGTCGGGGTTGAAGAAAAACTGTTTTTT CASSLVGVEEKLFF
TRBJ2-5 NA TRBV21-1 NA TGTGCCAGCAGCAACGCACCGGAGAGGGAGACCCAGTACTTC CASSNAPERETQYF
TRBJ2-7 NA TRBV29-1 NA TGCAGTGTACAGGAGGTCTCCTACGAGCAGTACTTC CSVQEVSYEQYF
TRBJ2-5 NA TRBV9 NA TGTGCCAGCAGCGGTCATCAGGGGCCCCAAGAGACCCAGTACTTC CASSGHQGPQETQYF
TRBJ1-6 NA TRBV6-5 NA TGTGCCAGCAGTTACTCGAGTCCCTATAATTCACCCCTCCACTTT CASSYSSPYNSPLHF
TRBJ1-1 NA TRBV9 NA TGTGCCAGCAGCCTCTCCCCAACAGGGTTGAACACTGAAGCTTTCTTT CASSLSPTGLNTEAFF
TRBJ2-1 NA TRBV30 NA TGTGCCTGGAGGGGGGGAGTGTACTACTACAATGAGCAGTTCTTC CAWRGGVYYYNEQFF
TRBJ2-1 TRBD1 TRBV19 NA TGTGCCAGTAGAGGGGGACAGGGAACGAGGTACAATGAGCAGTTCTTC CASRGGQGTRYNEQFF
TRBJ2-2 TRBD1 TRBV7-3 NA TGTGCCAGCAGCTCGGGACAGGGGATTACCACCGGGGAGCTGTTTTTT CASSSGQGITTGELFF
TRBJ2-1 NA TRBV27 NA TGTGCCAGCAATTCCGGGGCAGTCAACAATGAGCAGTTCTTC CASNSGAVNNEQFF
TRBJ2-5 TRBD1 TRBV11-2 NA TGTGCCAGCAGCTACACCGGGACAGGGTTTCAAGAGACCCAGTACTTC CASSYTGTGFQETQYF
TRBJ1-1 NA TRBV30 NA TGTGCCTGGATTCCCGGGGGACCTCTGGAAGCTTTCTTT CAWIPGGPLEAFF
TRBJ2-7 NA TRBV15 NA TGTGCCACCAGCAGAGGTGAGCCCCGCTCCTACGAGCAGTACTTC CATSRGEPRSYEQYF
TRBJ2-3 TRBD1 TRBV4-3 NA TGCGCCAGCAGCCCAGACAGGGGGCCCGGCACAGATACGCAGTATTTT CASSPDRGPGTDTQYF
TRBJ2-3 TRBD2 TRBV3-1/TRBV3-2 NA TGTGCCAGCAGCCAAGATCTAGGCTTAGCGGGAGACACAGATACGCAGTATTTT CASSQDLGLAGDTDTQYF
TRBJ2-5 NA TRBV6-6 NA TGTGCCAGCAGTTACAGGGGGCAAGAGACCCAGTACTTC CASSYRGQETQYF
TRBJ1-1 NA TRBV30 NA TGTGCCTGGAGTGTACTACATGAAAACACTGAAGCTTTCTTT CAWSVLHENTEAFF
TRBJ2-5 NA TRBV30 NA TGTGCCTGGAGTGCCGGGGAGACCCAGTACTTC CAWSAGETQYF
TRBJ2-4 NA TRBV30 NA TGTGCCTGGAAGAGGGGCGTAGACATTCAGTACTTC CAWKRGVDIQYF
TRBJ2-7 TRBD1 TRBV7-8 NA TGTGCCAGCAGCCGACCGACAGGGAACTACGAGCAGTACTTC CASSRPTGNYEQYF
TRBJ1-1 TRBD1 TRBV6-5 once TGTGCCAGCAGCCAGACAGGGACTGAAGCTTTCTTT CASSQTGTEAFF
TRBJ1-5 NA TRBV7-8 NA TGTGCCAGCAGCTTAGAACAAAGGCAGGCGTCCAATCAGCCCCAGCATTTT CASSLEQRQASNQPQHF
TRBJ2-7 NA TRBV7-6 NA TGTGCCAGCAGCCCCCGACGGACCTACGAGCAGTACTTC CASSPRRTYEQYF
TRBJ1-1 NA TRBV7-6 once TGTGCCAGCAGCTTAGTAGGGGATGAAGCTTTCTTT CASSLVGDEAFF
TRBJ2-7 NA TRBV6-5 NA TGTGCCAGCACCTCGACTAGTTACGAGCAGTACTTC CASTSTSYEQYF
TRBJ2-1 NA TRBV5-5 NA TGTGCCAGCAGCTTGGGGTTTCCGCGGTTCTTC CASSLGFPRFF
TRBJ2-1 NA TRBV27 NA TGTGCCAGCAGGTTAGCGGTAAGCTCCTACAATGAGCAGTTCTTC CASRLAVSSYNEQFF
TRBJ2-3 NA TRBV30 NA TGTGCCTGGAGTGCTTGGGCGGTACCAGATACGCAGTATTTT CAWSAWAVPDTQYF
TRBJ1-6 TRBD1 TRBV6-5 NA TGTGCCAGCACCCCAGGAGGGGGCCTTACACCCCTCCACTTT CASTPGGGLTPLHF
TRBJ1-5 NA TRBV5-6 NA TGTGCCAGCAGCCCCGCGGGAGGGGGATGGCCCCAGCATTTT CASSPAGGGWPQHF
TRBJ2-3 TRBD1 TRBV5-1 NA TGCGCCAGCAGCTTGCCCACCACCGGGACAGGGGGCACAGATACGCAGTATTTT CASSLPTTGTGGTDTQYF
TRBJ2-5 TRBD2 TRBV2 NA TGTGCCAGCAATTCTGCGGGAGGGGGGCAAGAGACCCAGTACTTC CASNSAGGGQETQYF
TRBJ1-5 TRBD1 TRBV2 NA TGTGCCAGCAGTGAAAGTTCCAGGGGGAATATTCAGCCCCAGCATTTT CASSESSRGNIQPQHF
TRBJ2-7 NA TRBV3-1/TRBV3-2 NA TGTGCCAGCAGCCAGGGCCGGCCAGCCGCGCCCTACGAGCAGTACTTC CASSQGRPAAPYEQYF